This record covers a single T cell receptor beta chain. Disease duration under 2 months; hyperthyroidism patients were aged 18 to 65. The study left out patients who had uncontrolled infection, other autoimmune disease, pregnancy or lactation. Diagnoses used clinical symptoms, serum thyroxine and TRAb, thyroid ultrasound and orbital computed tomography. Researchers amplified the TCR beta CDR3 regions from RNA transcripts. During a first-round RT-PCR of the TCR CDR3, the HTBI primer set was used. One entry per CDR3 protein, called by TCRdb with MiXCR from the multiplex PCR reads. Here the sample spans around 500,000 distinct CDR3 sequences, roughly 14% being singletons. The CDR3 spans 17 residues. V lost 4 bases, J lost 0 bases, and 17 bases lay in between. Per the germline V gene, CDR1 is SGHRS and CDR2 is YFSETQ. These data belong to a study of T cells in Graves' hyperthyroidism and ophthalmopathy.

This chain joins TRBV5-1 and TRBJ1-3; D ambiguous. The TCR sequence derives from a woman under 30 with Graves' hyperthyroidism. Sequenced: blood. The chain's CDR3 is CASSLTPGSYSGNTIYF. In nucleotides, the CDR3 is TGCGCCAGCAGCCTTACCCCGGGATCCTACTCTGGAAACACCATATATTTT.